This TCR beta chain stems from a study of graft-versus-host responses after intestinal transplantation. On the study more broadly: Each recipient received a multivisceral, liver-intestinal, or isolated intestinal graft. All of the recipients had induction that used anti-thymocyte globulin, then tacrolimus and steroids for around 3 years.

Germline loops: CDR1 LNHDA, CDR2 SQIVND (reference sequence). Trimming left V 7 bases short and J 4 bases short, with 17 bases between. CDR3 size: 15 residues. Some clones are missing from TCRdb's copy, which holds only in-frame ones; the method was immunoSEQ multiplex PCR. The profile shows about 100,000 clones, about 90% of them singletons. A few counts support this clone. Its antigen is unknown. The sample here was unstimulated CD4+ T cells sorted from spleen or lymph node cells, taken before transplant. This chain uses TRBV19 with TRBJ2-1, with D tentatively TRBD1 or TRBD2 (5 bases each). The source of this sequence is a human donor who was the organ donor for an intestinal transplant. The CDR3 nucleotides are TGTGCCAGTAATCAGTGGGGGATAGGGTACAATGAGCAGTTCTTC. Residues: CASNQWGIGYNEQFF. Full variable domain (remainder filled in from reference TRBV19 and TRBJ2-1): DGGITQSPKYLFRKEGQNVTLSCEQNLNHDAMYWYRQDPGQGLRLIYYSQIVNDFQKGDIAEGYSVSREKKESFPLTVTSAQKNPTAFYLCASNQWGIGYNEQFFGPGTRLTVL.